The present entry profiles one T cell receptor (beta chain) with its context. This entry is derived from a study of blood T cell repertoires in COVID-19. Study-wide background: Samples taken during acute and convalescent COVID-19 were collected in the United States, Italy and Spain.

Per the original methods: Amplified reference gene primers provided the basis for estimating nucleated cell counts. Assay: immunoSEQ multiplex PCR; the TCRdb copy retains only in-frame clones and omits some. V and J calls and clone size are as listed in that table; D and trimming were resolved from the DNA. The sample shows a few hundred thousand clones, roughly 88% of them seen only once. With V trimmed by 4 bases and J by 3 bases, 10 bases remained unmatched. The CDR3 runs to 16 residues. Germline values: CDR1 SGHAT, CDR2 FQNNGV. The Seattle patients joined while their infection was active and were tracked longitudinally afterward.

Material for sequencing was peripheral blood. The origin of this receptor is a woman in her forties or fifties with COVID-19, enrolled during active disease. This chain connects TRBV11-2 to TRBJ2-7, with 9 bases that match TRBD2. This CDR3 is CASSSSSSGASYEQYF. As DNA, the CDR3 is TGTGCCAGCAGCTCTTCATCTAGCGGGGCGAGCTACGAGCAGTACTTC.